This is a list of T cell receptor beta chains from one sample in a study of cytomegalovirus exposure and HLA in healthy donors. Measured with immunoSEQ multiplex PCR; TCRdb has only the in-frame clones, and not every one. The repertoire holds some 200,000 clones, with roughly 87% as singletons. Sequencing was performed on PBMCs. Source of these receptors: a man in his forties or fifties in good health and CMV-seronegative. CDR3s include the opening cysteine and the closing phenylalanine or tryptophan. The D gene is left open where the match is weak. The size field is filled for only some rows; it gives once, few, many or a size class.

J: TRBJ2-7; size: NA; D: TRBD1; V: TRBV6-6; CDR3: CASSYGRGHSYEQYF; DNA: TGTGCCAGCAGTTACGGCAGGGGGCATTCCTACGAGCAGTACTTC
J: TRBJ1-4; size: NA; D: TRBD1; V: TRBV28; CDR3: CASSSTGVRKLFF; DNA: TGTGCCAGCAGTTCGACAGGGGTCCGGAAACTGTTTTTT
J: TRBJ2-5; size: NA; D: TRBD2; V: TRBV6-1; CDR3: CASSPLAGGRETQYF; DNA: TGTGCCAGCAGCCCACTAGCGGGGGGGCGCGAGACCCAGTACTTC
J: TRBJ1-3; size: once; D: NA; V: TRBV6-5; CDR3: CASSYTRGSRGNTIYF; DNA: TGTGCCAGCAGTTACACCCGAGGCTCCCGAGGAAACACCATATATTTT
J: TRBJ2-1; size: NA; D: TRBD2; V: TRBV5-6; CDR3: CASSLFGTSPADEQFF; DNA: TGTGCCAGCAGCTTGTTTGGGACTAGCCCTGCGGATGAGCAGTTCTTC
J: TRBJ1-3; size: NA; D: NA; V: TRBV28; CDR3: CASSPPRTHSGNTIYF; DNA: TGTGCCAGCAGCCCCCCCCGGACTCACTCTGGAAACACCATATATTTT
J: TRBJ2-5; size: once; D: NA; V: TRBV27; CDR3: CASSFETNGAQYF; DNA: TGTGCCAGCAGTTTCGAGACTAATGGGGCCCAGTACTTC
J: TRBJ2-3; size: few; D: TRBD2; V: TRBV11-2; CDR3: CATSDGTSVDTQYF; DNA: TGTGCCACCAGTGATGGGACTAGTGTAGATACGCAGTATTTT
J: TRBJ2-3; size: NA; D: NA; V: TRBV28; CDR3: CASRSGQNTDTQYF; DNA: TGTGCCAGTCGATCCGGACAAAACACAGATACGCAGTATTTT
J: TRBJ2-3; size: NA; D: TRBD1; V: TRBV28; CDR3: CASSNQQGLTDTQYF; DNA: TGTGCCAGCTCGAATCAACAGGGGCTCACAGATACGCAGTATTTT
J: TRBJ2-2; size: NA; D: TRBD1; V: TRBV29-1; CDR3: CSVERDRGKTGELFF; DNA: TGCAGCGTTGAAAGGGACAGGGGAAAAACCGGGGAGCTGTTTTTT
J: TRBJ2-7; size: NA; D: TRBD2; V: TRBV7-9; CDR3: CASSFHSGRLYF; DNA: TGTGCCAGCAGCTTCCATAGCGGGAGGCTGTACTTC
J: TRBJ2-7; size: NA; D: TRBD1; V: TRBV10-3; CDR3: CAIDGTGTEQYF; DNA: TGTGCCATCGATGGGACAGGGACCGAGCAGTACTTC
J: TRBJ2-5; size: once; D: NA; V: TRBV9; CDR3: CASSVFQGGQETQYF; DNA: TGTGCCAGCAGCGTTTTTCAGGGGGGCCAAGAGACCCAGTACTTC
J: TRBJ2-7; size: NA; D: NA; V: TRBV7-9; CDR3: CASGYYNSYEQYF; DNA: TGTGCCAGCGGTTACTATAACTCCTACGAGCAGTACTTC
J: TRBJ2-1; size: NA; D: TRBD2; V: TRBV6-5; CDR3: CATERLAGSYNEQFF; DNA: TGTGCCACCGAAAGACTAGCGGGCTCTTACAATGAGCAGTTCTTC
J: TRBJ2-5; size: NA; D: NA; V: TRBV7-2; CDR3: CASSLGTKQETQYF; DNA: TGTGCCAGCAGCTTAGGGACTAAACAAGAGACCCAGTACTTC
J: TRBJ1-2; size: once; D: NA; V: TRBV14; CDR3: CASSPGTNYGYTF; DNA: TGTGCCAGCAGCCCCGGGACTAACTATGGCTACACCTTC
J: TRBJ1-1; size: NA; D: NA; V: TRBV6-1; CDR3: CASSAKSRGQLIWTTEAFF; DNA: TGTGCCAGCAGTGCCAAGTCTCGGGGACAACTAATCTGGACCACTGAAGCTTTCTTT
J: TRBJ1-1; size: NA; D: NA; V: TRBV9; CDR3: CASSGGGLMNTEAFF; DNA: TGTGCCAGCAGCGGGGGGGGGCTCATGAACACTGAAGCTTTCTTT
J: TRBJ2-7; size: few; D: NA; V: TRBV30; CDR3: CAWSVQEDSYEQYF; DNA: TGTGCCTGGAGTGTACAAGAGGACAGCTACGAGCAGTACTTC
J: TRBJ2-7; size: NA; D: NA; V: TRBV5-4; CDR3: CASSGGRGEYF; DNA: TGTGCCAGCAGTGGAGGACGGGGAGAATACTTC
J: TRBJ1-2; size: once; D: TRBD1; V: TRBV7-3; CDR3: CASSTGQGGSYGYTF; DNA: TGTGCCAGCAGCACAGGACAGGGGGGGTCCTATGGCTACACCTTC
J: TRBJ2-2; size: NA; D: NA; V: TRBV7-2; CDR3: CASSTPSGELFF; DNA: TGTGCCAGCAGCACCCCCAGCGGGGAGCTGTTTTTT
J: TRBJ2-3; size: once; D: TRBD2; V: TRBV28; CDR3: CASSPTPTSGSGNTQYF; DNA: TGTGCCAGCAGTCCCACCCCGACTAGCGGGTCAGGGAATACGCAGTATTTT
J: TRBJ2-2; size: NA; D: NA; V: TRBV7-9; CDR3: CASSRTWGQNTGELFF; DNA: TGTGCCAGCAGTCGTACGTGGGGGCAGAACACCGGGGAGCTGTTTTTT
J: TRBJ2-5; size: NA; D: TRBD1; V: TRBV27; CDR3: CASSLRQGEETQYF; DNA: TGTGCCAGCAGTTTACGGCAGGGGGAAGAGACCCAGTACTTC
J: TRBJ2-7; size: few; D: NA; V: TRBV18; CDR3: CASSPPVRVGEQYF; DNA: TGTGCCAGCTCACCACCGGTCAGGGTGGGGGAGCAGTACTTC
J: TRBJ2-3; size: NA; D: NA; V: TRBV7-9; CDR3: CASSLRGYTQYF; DNA: TGTGCCAGCAGCTTACGAGGCTATACGCAGTATTTT
J: TRBJ2-1; size: once; D: TRBD1; V: TRBV7-8; CDR3: CASTGTAIYNEQFF; DNA: TGTGCCAGTACTGGGACAGCAATCTACAATGAGCAGTTCTTC
J: TRBJ2-1; size: NA; D: TRBD1; V: TRBV5-1; CDR3: CASSPGQGSYNEQFF; DNA: TGCGCCAGCAGCCCGGGACAGGGATCCTACAATGAGCAGTTCTTC
J: TRBJ2-7; size: NA; D: NA; V: TRBV2; CDR3: CASAVGGTYEQYF; DNA: TGTGCCAGCGCGGTAGGCGGTACCTACGAGCAGTACTTC
J: TRBJ2-3; size: NA; D: TRBD2; V: TRBV5-6; CDR3: CASSPGLAGTDTQYF; DNA: TGTGCCAGCAGCCCCGGGCTAGCGGGAACAGATACGCAGTATTTT
J: TRBJ2-3; size: NA; D: TRBD2; V: TRBV9; CDR3: CASSVDPVAGRTDTQYF; DNA: TGTGCCAGCAGCGTAGACCCCGTAGCGGGTCGCACAGATACGCAGTATTTT
J: TRBJ2-7; size: NA; D: TRBD2; V: TRBV5-1; CDR3: CASSNLAGVPEQYF; DNA: TGCGCCAGCAGCAACCTAGCGGGAGTTCCTGAGCAGTACTTC
J: TRBJ1-5; size: few; D: NA; V: TRBV6-5; CDR3: CASSDYRDQPQHF; DNA: TGTGCCAGCAGTGATTACAGGGATCAGCCCCAGCATTTT
J: TRBJ2-7; size: NA; D: NA; V: TRBV7-2; CDR3: CASSPQVRSLAPESEQYF; DNA: TGTGCCAGCAGCCCACAAGTCCGATCGCTAGCTCCTGAATCCGAGCAGTACTTC
J: TRBJ2-1; size: once; D: TRBD2; V: TRBV7-2; CDR3: CASSLIPGLAGNEQFF; DNA: TGTGCCAGCAGCCTCATCCCGGGACTAGCGGGAAATGAGCAGTTCTTC
J: TRBJ1-5; size: NA; D: TRBD1; V: TRBV18; CDR3: CASSPSQGGHQPQHF; DNA: TGTGCCAGCTCCCCGTCCCAGGGGGGCCATCAGCCCCAGCATTTT
J: TRBJ1-2; size: NA; D: NA; V: TRBV27; CDR3: CASLKWGEPYGYTF; DNA: TGTGCCAGCCTTAAATGGGGCGAACCGTATGGCTACACCTTC
J: TRBJ1-4; size: NA; D: TRBD1; V: TRBV5-1; CDR3: CASSLERGQTNEKLFF; DNA: TGCGCCAGCAGCTTGGAGAGGGGGCAGACTAATGAAAAACTGTTTTTT
J: TRBJ2-7; size: NA; D: TRBD1; V: TRBV7-9; CDR3: CASSLVGDRQYEQYF; DNA: TGTGCCAGCAGCTTAGTAGGGGACAGGCAATACGAGCAGTACTTC
J: TRBJ2-5; size: NA; D: NA; V: TRBV7-6; CDR3: CASRVTGASLQETQYF; DNA: TGTGCCAGCAGGGTGACGGGTGCCAGCCTCCAAGAGACCCAGTACTTC
J: TRBJ1-5; size: NA; D: NA; V: TRBV7-3; CDR3: CASSLETDFGEPQHF; DNA: TGTGCCAGCAGCTTAGAGACAGATTTTGGAGAGCCCCAGCATTTT
J: TRBJ2-4; size: NA; D: NA; V: TRBV18; CDR3: CASSPRQAAKNIQYF; DNA: TGTGCCAGCTCACCGAGACAAGCAGCCAAAAACATTCAGTACTTC
J: TRBJ1-3; size: NA; D: NA; V: TRBV7-2; CDR3: CASSLDVSGGRGNTIYF; DNA: TGTGCCAGCAGCTTAGACGTATCGGGAGGTCGTGGAAACACCATATATTTT
J: TRBJ2-7; size: NA; D: TRBD2; V: TRBV27; CDR3: CASGLSGGGEQYF; DNA: TGTGCCAGCGGGCTCAGCGGGGGCGGTGAGCAGTACTTC
J: TRBJ2-1; size: NA; D: TRBD2; V: TRBV5-4; CDR3: CASSREGRRLAGLGEQFF; DNA: TGTGCCAGCAGCCGGGAGGGTCGTCGGCTAGCGGGACTGGGTGAGCAGTTCTTC
J: TRBJ2-2; size: NA; D: TRBD1; V: TRBV6-5; CDR3: CASNQGQGSGELFF; DNA: TGTGCCAGCAACCAAGGACAGGGGAGCGGGGAGTTGTTTTTT
J: TRBJ2-5; size: NA; D: TRBD2; V: TRBV5-4; CDR3: CASSPWASGDQETQYF; DNA: TGTGCCAGTTCCCCTTGGGCTAGCGGGGACCAAGAGACCCAGTACTTC
J: TRBJ1-2; size: NA; D: NA; V: TRBV6-1; CDR3: CASSENWGPGYTF; DNA: TGTGCCAGCAGTGAAAACTGGGGGCCGGGCTACACCTTC
J: TRBJ2-5; size: NA; D: TRBD1; V: TRBV19; CDR3: CASSVGGGETQYF; DNA: TGTGCCAGTAGCGTAGGGGGCGGGGAGACCCAGTACTTC
J: TRBJ1-6; size: NA; D: NA; V: TRBV6-5; CDR3: CASRGNNSPLHF; DNA: TGTGCCAGCCGGGGAAATAATTCACCCCTCCACTTT